This record concerns one T cell receptor (beta chain) sequence. This clone's antigen is unknown. Relative to the germline gene, one junction end is altered; a read error may explain this. The sample is drawn from a study of T cell repertoires in cytomegalovirus infection (dated by TCRdb to about 2019). Study-wide context: Because public TCR beta signatures pointed to carriage of CMV infection together with the matching HLA type, the HLA type of each donor mattered for the analysis.

Sequenced using an Illumina HiSeq 1500. Clones were called with MiXCR by TCRdb after fastp trimmed the public reads at Q25, and only in-frame beta chains were retained. Merged by CDR3 protein, the rows form single entries marked with the most common genes and DNA. Present in this sample are a few hundred thousand distinct CDR3 sequences, over 7.5% of which were seen just once. Clones ranked in the top ten supply about 4.5% of the sample. The cysteine opens and the phenylalanine closes a CDR3 of 17 amino acids. Left in the record is the CDR3 DNA by itself, 51 bases read in frame from the first base. CDR1 LNHNV and CDR2 YYDKDF are derived from the germline V gene (reference sequence). Summary of the overall study and its limitations: Cumulative frequency of public TCR beta family members discriminated carriers of CMV infection plus the relevant HLA type in this cohort and an independent roughly 340-donor cohort. The ex vivo response was dominated by HLA-C-restricted CMV-specific TCR beta clonotypes, and the single most frequent clonotype in two of eight donors was supplied by these HLA-C-restricted clonotypes.

Sequencing input: PBMCs. The sequence is built from TRBV15 and TRBJ2-3; TRBD2 is possibly the D segment (6 matching bases). The TCR comes from a human donor in good health (CMV status not recorded). Some clones in this sample may be carry-over from other donors' samples. The CDR3 protein sequence reads: CATRRVTGPSVADTQYF. Here is the DNA: TGTGCCACCAGGAGAGTTACAGGCCCTAGCGTGGCAGATACGCAGTATTTT.